This TCR beta chain is from a study of blood T cell repertoires in COVID-19 (TCRdb year 2020). General notes on the study: Collaborator samples came from the United States, Italy and Spain and covered acute and convalescent phases of COVID-19. HLA class I and class II types, where available, came from metadata supplied by the sample provider rather than from assay-based typing. Deeply sampled blood TCRbeta repertoires from subjects exposed to, actively infected with, or recovered from COVID-19 were included in the dataset. The material from the prospective study consisted of cDNA or gDNA derived from T cells, B-cell-depleted T cells, or PBMCs. Nearly every sample came with metadata listing a de-identified subject ID, COVID-19 status, age in years and sex. The repertoires were released in a freely available public database intended as a resource for research on the immune response to SARS-CoV-2. The samples were drawn from the first 160 participants of the ongoing ImmuneRACE study and from over 950 subjects provided by 6 global collaborators.

The study at large found these results: How much clinical and demographic metadata was included differed by source and by participant, and the metadata was provided uncurated.

The CDR3 starts with the cysteine, ends with the phenylalanine, and has 15 residues. Just CDR3 DNA is preserved here, 45 bases in frame from base 1. V is cut back by 7 bases and J by 3 bases, with 5 bases in the junction unmatched. The germline V gene (reference sequence) supplies CDR1 LNHDA and CDR2 SQIVND. A single count supports this clone. It lacks a known antigen. No base qualities exist here, and no much larger clone lies one base off it. Each collaborating institution followed its own protocols to collect whole blood in K2EDTA tubes. For TCRbeta analysis, collaborators shipped samples in one of three forms: frozen whole blood, isolated PBMCs, or DNA extracted from either of those sample types. TCRbeta CDR3 regions were amplified from genomic DNA by means of the immunoSEQ Assay, a bias-controlled multiplex PCR. The study's own analysis went as follows. Nucleated cell counts per sample were estimated from amplification of reference gene primers within the assay. To quantify the absolute abundance of each unique TCRbeta CDR3 rearrangement, sequence reads were collapsed and filtered. For each sample, productive Simpson clonality was calculated as the square root of Simpson's diversity index across productive rearrangements. TCRdb mirrors the immuneACCESS table, restricted to in-frame sequences. Some clones are absent from its copies; in checked studies, under half trace to an unresolved V gene, and the reason for the others is unknown. V, J and clone size derive from that table, while D and trimming were established from the DNA sequence. In all, the sample holds about 180,000 clones, and approximately 85% of those were seen once. The ten top clones hold approximately 9.9% of the sample.

The V and J segments used are TRBV19 and TRBJ2-2; 10 bases in between match TRBD2. This TCR came from a human donor with active or convalescent COVID-19. The donor label of this sample is uncertain. The sample was peripheral blood. The CDR3 protein is CASKTSGDHTGELFF. Here is the DNA: TGTGCCAGTAAAACTAGCGGGGACCACACCGGGGAGCTGTTTTTT.